This TCR beta chain was sequenced in a study of blood T cell repertoires in COVID-19 (dated by TCRdb to 2020 to 2021). Regarding the complete study: The collaborator samples originated in the United States, Italy and Spain and spanned the acute and convalescent phases of COVID-19. The prospective study material was composed of cDNA or gDNA derived from T cells, B-cell-depleted T cells, or PBMCs. The dataset comprised deeply sampled blood TCRbeta repertoires from subjects exposed to, actively infected with, or recovered from COVID-19. The repertoires were released in a freely available public database meant as a resource for research on the immune response to SARS-CoV-2. Samples were obtained from the ongoing ImmuneRACE study (first 160 participants) and from 950 to 1,500 subjects provided by 6 global collaborators. A de-identified subject ID, COVID-19 status, age in years and sex were almost always included in the sample metadata. HLA class I and class II types, where available, came from metadata supplied by the sample provider rather than from assay-based typing.

Results the study describes overall, beyond this receptor: Clinical and demographic metadata were provided uncurated, with the amount varying by source and participant.

TCRbeta CDR3 regions were amplified from genomic DNA by means of the immunoSEQ Assay, a bias-controlled multiplex PCR. The original pipeline was this. The number of nucleated cells in each sample was estimated from the amplification of reference gene primers within the assay. To quantify the absolute abundance of each unique TCRbeta CDR3 rearrangement, sequence reads were collapsed and filtered. Productive Simpson clonality was computed per sample as the square root of Simpson's diversity index over productive rearrangements. As stored in TCRdb, this immuneACCESS dataset retains in-frame rearrangements with V and J assigned. A fraction of the clones does not appear; measured against another copy, unresolved V genes explain less than half of the discrepancy, and the remainder lacks a known reason. From that table come the V and J calls and clone size; the DNA was used to work out D and trimming. This sample has under 200,000 clones in its table, and around four fifths of those were observed once. The ten largest make up 3.6% of the sample.

The CDR3 measures 13 amino acids from cysteine to phenylalanine. Just CDR3 DNA is preserved here, 39 bases in frame from base 1. CDR1 MDHEN and CDR2 SYDVKM were looked up in the germline V gene. Trimmed from V: 10 bases; trimmed from J: 5 bases; junction bases lacking a gene match: 10. Concerning this clone: There is no known antigen for this receptor. Base qualities are not recorded, but no much larger clone differs from it by a single base.

Participants in the prospective study were aged 18 to 89 years, lived in about two dozen United States geographic areas, and enrolled through a virtual design. Cohort assignment in the prospective study relied on participant-reported clinical history from a screening survey and a study questionnaire. In the prospective study, whole blood, serum and a nasopharyngeal or oropharyngeal swab were collected from each participant by mobile phlebotomists. Additional blood draws and questionnaires over an approximately two-month period could optionally be provided by prospective study participants. Blood samples from the prospective study were shipped frozen or at room temperature prior to DNA extraction.

The receptor was isolated from a woman between 45 and 60 years old in a cohort exposed to, infected with or recovered from COVID-19 (not recorded which). Sequenced: PBMCs or T cells enriched from blood (not recorded which). This chain is built from TRBV28 and TRBJ1-1; the junction holds 7 bases that match TRBD1. CDR3 sequence: CATRSGGWTEAFF. The sequenced DNA: TGTGCCACCAGGTCAGGGGGTTGGACTGAAGCTTTCTTT.